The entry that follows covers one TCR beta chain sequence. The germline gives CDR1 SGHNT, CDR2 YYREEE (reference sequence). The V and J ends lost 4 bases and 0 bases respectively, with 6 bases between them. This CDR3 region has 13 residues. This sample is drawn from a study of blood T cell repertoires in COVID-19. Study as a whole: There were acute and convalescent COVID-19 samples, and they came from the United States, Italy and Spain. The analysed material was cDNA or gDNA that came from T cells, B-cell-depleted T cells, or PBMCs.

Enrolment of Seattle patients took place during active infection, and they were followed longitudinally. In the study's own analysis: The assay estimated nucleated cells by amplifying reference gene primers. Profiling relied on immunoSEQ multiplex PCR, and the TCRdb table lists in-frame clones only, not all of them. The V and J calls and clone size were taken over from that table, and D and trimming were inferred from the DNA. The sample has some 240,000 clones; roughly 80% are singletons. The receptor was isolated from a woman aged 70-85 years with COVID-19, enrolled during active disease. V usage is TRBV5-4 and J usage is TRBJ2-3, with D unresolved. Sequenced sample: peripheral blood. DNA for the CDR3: TGTGCCAGCAGCCACCAGAGCACAGATACGCAGTATTTT. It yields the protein CASSHQSTDTQYF.